This T cell receptor beta chain derives from a study of post-analysis software for immune sequencing data. Overall study context: Multiple sclerosis in the patients followed relapsing-remitting, secondary progressive and progressive-relapsing courses. Findings and limits, study-wide: People with multiple sclerosis had a significantly lower normalized Chao1 diversity than controls did. When patients were compared with controls, five TRBV segments were more frequent, TRBV5-6, TRBV5-1 and TRBV20-1 among them.

This CDR3 contains 15 residues. The V gene end was trimmed by 3 bases and the J gene end by 6 bases; junction bases not matched to a gene: 4. Germline V gene sequence: CDR1 SGHRS, CDR2 YFSETQ. Prepared TCR beta cDNA libraries contained unique molecular identifiers. MiXCR, run by TCRdb on the PCR reads, gives a single entry per CDR3 protein. The sample has 700,000 to 900,000 distinct CDR3 sequences; approximately 44% are singletons. A remark on this clonotype: Antigen: not known.

The receptor comes from a girl between 5 and 17 years old with multiple sclerosis. This chain links TRBV5-1 with TRBJ2-3, with TRBD2 identical over 13 bases. The sequenced sample was blood. The CDR3 loop reads CASSWTSGGLDTQYF. The CDR3 DNA is TGCGCCAGCAGCTGGACTAGCGGGGGTTTGGATACGCAGTATTTT.